These 21 T cell receptor beta chains came from one sample sequenced in a study of T-cell reconstitution after alpha-beta-depleted transplantation in children. Preparation of the TCRbeta library was carried out with unique molecular identifiers. In TCRdb, the PCR reads were re-called with MiXCR into one record per CDR3 protein. The sample lists 250,000 to 300,000 distinct CDR3 sequences; over 8% were seen once. The sample in question was PBMCs from the stem cell graft donor, obtained from the stem cell graft. The receptors were gathered from a human donor who donated a stem cell graft to a child with SCID.

This clonotype was counted ten times or more. CDR3 in DNA: TGCGCCAGCAGCTTGGACAGGGGAGATACGCAGTATTTT. It codes for CASSLDRGDTQYF. This rearrangement joins TRBV5-1 to TRBJ2-3, with 7 bases identical to TRBD1. The CDR3 is made up of 13 amino acids. Germline-derived CDR1 and CDR2 are SGHRS and YFSETQ. V dropped 0 bases and J dropped 5; count of bases not matched to a gene: 0.

V is TRBV28 and J is TRBJ2-4; possible D gene TRBD1, 6 bases. Per the germline V gene, CDR1 is MDHEN and CDR2 is SYDVKM. Trimming left V 6 bases short and J 4 bases short, with 13 bases between. This CDR3 region has 14 residues. The CDR3 loop reads CASRLGQNKNIQYF. CDR3 DNA: TGTGCCAGCAGACTAGGACAGAATAAAAACATTCAGTACTTC.

This chain joins TRBV4-2 and TRBJ2-5, with a weak D call TRBD1 (6 bases). The CDR3 sequence is 17 residues long. The V gene lost 0 bases and the J gene lost 4 bases, with 18 bases spanning the gap. Germline CDR1 is LGHNA and CDR2 is YNFKEQ. The CDR3 DNA sequence: TGTGCCAGCAGCCAAGAGTTGTCGCAGGGGTTAGCAGAGACCCAGTACTTC. It codes for CASSQELSQGLAETQYF.

The chain carries TRBV29-1 and TRBJ2-7, with 8 bases aligning to TRBD1. The V and J ends lost 4 bases and 7 bases, in that order; junction bases with no gene match: 6. Germline V CDR1 and CDR2: SQVTM, ANQGSEA. CDR3 length: 12 amino acids. The CDR3 DNA sequence: TGCAGCGTTGGGGGACAGGAGTGGGAGCAGTACTTC. Encoded protein: CSVGGQEWEQYF.

The gene calls are TRBV6-2 or TRBV6-3 and TRBJ2-7; no clear D. V dropped 5 bases and J dropped 0 bases, with 8 bases sitting between them. CDR1 and CDR2 (germline): MNHEY, SVGEGT. CDR3 length: 13 amino acids. In DNA, the CDR3 is TGTGCCAGCAGTGGATGGGCCTCCTACGAGCAGTACTTC. Translating gives CASSGWASYEQYF.

This clonotype was picked up a small number of times. CDR3 sequence reads: CASSQLLAGGSDTQYF. As DNA, the CDR3 is TGTGCCAGCAGCCAATTACTAGCGGGGGGATCAGATACGCAGTATTTT. The chain joins TRBV4-2 to TRBJ2-3; 12 bases fit TRBD2. Germline lookup yields CDR1 LGHNA and CDR2 YNFKEQ. J lost 4 bases, V lost 2 bases, and 4 bases had no gene match. CDR3 size: 16 residues.

The V and J genes are TRBV20-1 and TRBJ2-3; D ambiguous. This CDR3 has 15 amino acids. The germline V gene has CDR1 DFQATT and CDR2 SNEGSKA (reference sequence). V lost 3 bases and J 1 base, leaving 14 bases between the germline ends. The CDR3 loop is CSASSAGRGTDTQYF. In DNA, the CDR3 is TGCAGTGCTAGTTCGGCAGGCCGGGGCACAGATACGCAGTATTTT.

This clonotype was recorded a few times. The chain links TRBV20-1 to TRBJ1-1; TRBD1 matches at 7 bases. CDR3 length: 14 residues. The V segment lost 2 bases and the J segment 4 bases; nucleotides outside the gene matches: 7. In germline, CDR1 is DFQATT, CDR2 SNEGSKA (reference sequence). DNA for the CDR3: TGCAGTGCTAGATCCCCAGGGGGTCGCACTGAAGCTTTCTTT. This sequence encodes CSARSPGGRTEAFF.

The J gene is TRBJ2-5, the V gene TRBV12-3 or TRBV12-4; D might be TRBD2 (7 bases). The germline V and J ends were trimmed by 3 bases and 5 bases, with 13 bases remaining between them. This CDR3 has 14 residues. The CDR3 reads CASSFGGAGETQYF. CDR3 coding DNA: TGTGCCAGCAGTTTTGGGGGGGCGGGGGAGACCCAGTACTTC.

This clonotype was seen more than once but under ten times. The CDR3 nucleotides read TGTGCCAGCAGCTTGCTCACAGGGGTCGCCTACGAGCAGTACTTC. It is translated as CASSLLTGVAYEQYF. The V gene is TRBV7-9, the J gene TRBJ2-7; 7 nucleotides agree with TRBD1. After removal of 3 bases from V and 2 bases from J, the junction contained 7 bases not matched to a gene. The CDR3 runs 15 residues. Per the germline V gene, CDR1 is SEHNR and CDR2 is FQNEAQ (reference sequence).

This clonotype was counted only a few times. This chain connects TRBV6-1 to TRBJ2-7; the D is unclear. The germline V gene has CDR1 MNHNS and CDR2 SASEGT. The CDR3 has 11 residues. Trimming took off 8 bases at V and 5 bases at J, with 10 bases between the two ends. For the CDR3, the DNA is TGTGCCAGCCAAGCCATTCACGAGCAGTACTTC. It specifies CASQAIHEQYF.

In this sample, this clonotype turned up a few times. The chain combines TRBV27 with TRBJ2-5; D might be TRBD1 (5 bases). The CDR3 consists of 15 residues. The ends were cut back, 2 bases at V and 4 bases at J, with 14 bases in the middle. Germline V lookup: CDR1 MNHEY, CDR2 SMNVEV (reference sequence). The CDR3 region is CASSLGRASAETQYF. In DNA, the CDR3 is TGTGCCAGCAGTTTAGGCAGGGCTTCGGCAGAGACCCAGTACTTC.

The rearrangement links TRBV6-5 to TRBJ2-2; D unresolved. Trimming stripped 0 bases from V and 3 bases from J, with 8 bases between. From germline, CDR1 is MNHEY and CDR2 SVGAGI. The CDR3 spans 15 residues. The CDR3 loop reads CASSYSNRYTGELFF. In DNA, the CDR3 is TGTGCCAGCAGTTACTCGAATCGGTACACCGGGGAGCTGTTTTTT.

The chain couples TRBV12-3 or TRBV12-4 to TRBJ2-4; the match to TRBD1 covers 9 bases. The CDR3 is 17 amino acids. Trimming at V came to 5 bases and at J to 1 base, leaving 9 bases not matched to a gene. The CDR3 DNA reads as TGTGCCAGCAGTCCCCGGGACAGGGTGATGGCCAAAAACATTCAGTACTTC. Translating gives CASSPRDRVMAKNIQYF.

V gene TRBV7-6 combines with J gene TRBJ2-3; 7 bases align to TRBD1. The CDR3 runs 17 residues. Trimming took 3 bases from V and 0 from J; bases not matched to a gene: 9. Germline lookup yields CDR1 SGHVS and CDR2 FNYEAQ. The CDR3 is CASSFHPGQESTDTQYF. The CDR3 DNA reads as TGTGCCAGCAGCTTCCACCCCGGACAGGAGAGCACAGATACGCAGTATTTT.

As to this clonotype: Just one base apart from a much larger clone, this may be a read error. The CDR3 bases are TGTGCCAGCCGGACCGAACTAGCGAACACCGGGGAGCTGGTTTTT. This sequence encodes CASRTELANTGELVF. This sequence joins TRBV2 and TRBJ2-2, with 7 bases identical to TRBD2. The V gene's germline CDR1 is SNHLY and CDR2 FYNNEI. The CDR3 is 15 residues long.

The table lists this clonotype with a few counts. The chain couples TRBV6-1 to TRBJ1-2; D is undetermined. CDR1 is MNHNS, CDR2 SASEGT, per germline. V lost 5 bases and J lost 4, with 14 bases in between. The CDR3 has 14 residues. This chain's CDR3 is CASSTPEEVYGYTF. In nucleotides, the CDR3 is TGTGCCAGCAGTACCCCTGAGGAAGTCTATGGCTACACCTTC.

This chain joins TRBV19 and TRBJ1-2, with D tentatively TRBD1 (5 bases). The CDR3 has 13 residues. Trimming pared 7 bases from V and 2 bases from J, leaving 11 bases between. Germline V gene sequence: CDR1 LNHDA, CDR2 SQIVND (reference sequence). CDR3 amino acids: CASKGRANYGYTF. In DNA, the CDR3 is TGTGCCAGTAAGGGCAGGGCCAACTATGGCTACACCTTC.

This clonotype was seen ten or more times. V and J are TRBV20-1 and TRBJ1-1; D is ambiguous. CDR3 size: 13 residues. V dropped 4 bases and J dropped 3 bases, with 12 bases sitting between them. Looked up from germline, CDR1 is DFQATT and CDR2 is SNEGSKA (reference sequence). As DNA, the CDR3 is TGCAGTGCTATAGGGCAGCCGGACACTGAAGCTTTCTTT. Protein: CSAIGQPDTEAFF.

This clonotype was seen many times. V and J are TRBV5-6 and TRBJ1-1; D ambiguous. The CDR3 is 14 amino acids. Looked up from germline, CDR1 is SGHDT and CDR2 is YYEEEE. The V and J ends lost 2 bases and 3 bases respectively, with 11 bases between them. The CDR3 sequence: CASSFEPRDTEAFF. The CDR3 DNA reads TGTGCCAGCAGCTTCGAACCGAGGGACACTGAAGCTTTCTTT.

The chain couples TRBV29-1 to TRBJ2-3, with a tentative D call TRBD1 (6 bases). The CDR3 loop spans 15 amino acids. The V end was cut by 1 base, the J end by 1 base, with 12 bases between. In germline, CDR1 is SQVTM, CDR2 ANQGSEA. DNA for the CDR3: TGCAGCGTTGAAGTCTTGGGGGCTGGCACAGATACGCAGTATTTT. Its protein product is CSVEVLGAGTDTQYF.